A single sample is the source of the 21 T cell receptor beta chains below, sequenced in a study of shared clonotypes between healthy human individuals. Data came from immunoSEQ multiplex PCR; TCRdb stores just in-frame clones and leaves some out. The sample holds about 700,000 clones, under 80% seen once. Input material: memory CD4+ T cells sorted from blood. As for subset: CD45RA-negative fraction. These receptors all stem from a woman aged 25 to 39 in good health.

The rearrangement joins TRBV7-2 to TRBJ2-1, with D possibly matching TRBD2 (6 bases). V dropped 6 bases and J dropped 7 bases, with 19 bases sitting between them. In germline, CDR1 is SGHTA, CDR2 FQGNSA. The CDR3 spans 15 residues. The CDR3 nucleotides are TGTGCCAGCAGTCACAGCGTGGGGGGTGGGAATGAGCAGTTCTTC. Translating gives CASSHSVGGGNEQFF.

This clone is a singleton in its sample. The sample contains more than one DNA sequence encoding this CDR3. The rearrangement links TRBV19 to TRBJ2-5; maybe TRBD1 (6 bases). Germline assignment: CDR1 LNHDA and CDR2 SQIVND (reference sequence). V was trimmed by 4 bases and J by 4 bases, leaving 7 bases between them. The CDR3 spans 12 residues. CDR3 amino acids: CASSTQGETQYF. The CDR3 DNA follows: TGTGCCAGTAGTACACAGGGAGAGACCCAGTACTTC.

The chain links TRBV2 to TRBJ2-3; D not resolved. Germline V gene data show CDR1 as SNHLY and CDR2 as FYNNEI. V was pared by 3 bases and J by 7 bases, with 11 bases between. This CDR3 has 13 residues. The CDR3 DNA sequence: TGTGCCAGCAGTGATTTAGGGTTGAATACGCAGTATTTT. Its translation: CASSDLGLNTQYF.

The J gene is TRBJ1-1, the V gene TRBV4-1; D might be TRBD1 (5 bases). This CDR3 is 12 amino acids long. V lost 4 bases, J lost 5 bases, and 8 bases lay in between. Germline CDR1 MGHRA, CDR2 YSYEKL. The CDR3 DNA reads TGCGCCAGCAGCCTCCAGGGAACTGAAGCTTTCTTT. This codes for CASSLQGTEAFF.

The chain joins TRBV19 to TRBJ2-5, with 8 bases lining up with TRBD2. The CDR3 runs 15 residues. Germline loops: CDR1 LNHDA, CDR2 SQIVND (reference sequence). Trimming at V came to 7 bases and at J to 5 bases, leaving 12 bases not matched to a gene. In nucleotides, the CDR3 is TGTGCCAGTACCCGGGGGGGGACACCTCTCGAGACCCAGTACTTC. Protein sequence: CASTRGGTPLETQYF.

About this clone: As the CDR3 is not closed by the conserved phenylalanine or tryptophan, this likely results from a read error. CDR3 sequence reads: CATSPAVGTDEQYL. CDR3 nucleotide sequence: TGTGCCACATCGCCTGCCGTCGGGACTGACGAGCAGTACCTC. The chain is built from TRBV25-1 and TRBJ2-7; weak D call: TRBD2 (6 bases). This CDR3 has 14 amino acids. CDR1 is MGHDK, CDR2 SYGVNS, per germline. Deletions cut 10 bases from V and 5 bases from J, with 21 bases between.

In regard to this clone: One end of the junction fails to match germline, which may point to a read error. The chain carries TRBV4-1 and TRBJ2-3; possible D gene TRBD2, 5 bases. The CDR3 is made up of 13 amino acids. Germline CDR1 MGHRA, CDR2 YSYEKL. CDR3 sequence reads: CASSLALTDPQYF. The CDR3 nucleotides read TGCGCCAGCAGCCTAGCGCTCACAGATCCGCAGTATTTT.

V gene TRBV5-4 combines with J gene TRBJ2-2, with 8 bases identical to TRBD1. Trimming took 1 base from V and 3 from J; bases not matched to a gene: 2. The CDR3 contains 15 residues. Germline V gene lookup returns CDR1 SGHNT and CDR2 YYREEE (reference sequence). The DNA for the CDR3 is TGTGCCAGCAGCTTGATACAGGGGGACACCGGGGAGCTGTTTTTT. It yields the protein CASSLIQGDTGELFF.

The J gene is TRBJ2-5, the V gene TRBV29-1; no clear D. Judging by the DNA end, TRBJ2-7 fits better; the J call may be wrong. CDR3 length: 11 amino acids. CDR1 and CDR2 (germline): SQVTM, ANQGSEA. The CDR3 DNA follows: TGCAGCGTTGAACAGACCTACGAGCAGTACTTC. Protein: CSVEQTYEQYF.

J is TRBJ2-2 and V is TRBV9, with D possibly matching TRBD1 (5 bases). Looked up from germline, CDR1 is SGDLS and CDR2 is YYNGEE. This CDR3 is built from 14 residues. Deletions cut 2 bases from V and 2 bases from J, with 7 bases between. CDR3 nucleotide sequence: TGTGCCAGCAGCGTCGACAGTAACACCGGGGAGCTGTTTTTT. It encodes CASSVDSNTGELFF.

The rearrangement joins TRBV27 to TRBJ2-7; D is tentatively TRBD1 or TRBD2 (5 bases each). Germline V gene lookup returns CDR1 MNHEY and CDR2 SMNVEV (reference sequence). Trimming took off 6 bases at V and 0 bases at J, with 21 bases between the two ends. This CDR3 contains 17 residues. The CDR3 region has the DNA TGTGCCAGCAGGATTACCTCCGGGACCTTTAGCTCCTACGAGCAGTACTTC. It yields the protein CASRITSGTFSSYEQYF.

The genes are TRBV11-1 and TRBJ2-7; 12 bases match TRBD2. With V trimmed by 4 bases and J by 7 bases, 14 bases remained unmatched. Per germline, CDR1 SGHAT and CDR2 FQDESV (reference sequence). The CDR3 runs to 17 residues. In nucleotides, the CDR3 is TGTGCCAGCAGCTCAGCCCGGACTAGCGGGATGTCTCGGGAGCAGTACTTC. The encoded protein is CASSSARTSGMSREQYF.

The gene calls are TRBV7-2 and TRBJ2-5; D tentatively fits TRBD1 or TRBD2 (5 bases each). CDR3 length: 13 amino acids. V was cut by 0 bases and J by 5 bases, with 7 bases left in between. Germline loops: CDR1 SGHTA, CDR2 FQGNSA. The CDR3 sequence: CASSLAGVETQYF. CDR3 nucleotide sequence: TGTGCCAGCAGCTTAGCGGGGGTGGAGACCCAGTACTTC.

The chain links TRBV19 to TRBJ2-1; the D call may be TRBD1 or TRBD2 (7 bases each). V lost 6 bases and J lost 4, with 16 bases in between. The CDR3 totals 15 residues. Germline V CDR1 and CDR2: LNHDA, SQIVND (reference sequence). In nucleotides, the CDR3 is TGTGCCAGTAGCAGCGGGACAGCGGGGTACAATGAGCAGTTCTTC. It yields the protein CASSSGTAGYNEQFF.

The chain couples TRBV10-3 to TRBJ2-1; D unresolved. Germline V lookup: CDR1 ENHRY, CDR2 SYGVKD. V was shortened by 6 bases and J by 8 bases, with 8 bases between the two germline ends. The CDR3 has 11 amino acids. CDR3 nucleotide sequence: TGTGCCATCAGCGGACGGGATGAGCAGTTCTTC. Amino acids: CAISGRDEQFF.

The V call is TRBV7-2, the J call TRBJ2-7, with a tentative D call TRBD1 (6 bases). Germline-derived CDR1 and CDR2 are SGHTA and FQGNSA. With 1 base removed from V and 7 bases from J, the gap between germline ends came to 14 bases. The CDR3 runs 14 residues. The CDR3 DNA reads TGTGCCAGCAGCTTAGGTCAGGGGTGGGAGGAGCAGTACTTC. This gives the protein CASSLGQGWEEQYF.

This clone was seen at least ten times. The chain employs TRBV5-1 and TRBJ2-1; perhaps TRBD1 as D (5 bases). The ends were cut back, 4 bases at V and 1 base at J, with 12 bases in the middle. CDR3 length: 15 amino acids. The germline V gene has CDR1 SGHRS and CDR2 YFSETQ. The CDR3 bases are TGCGCCAGCAGCGCCGACAGCACTTCCTACAATGAGCAGTTCTTC. Translation: CASSADSTSYNEQFF.

This rearrangement joins TRBV15 to TRBJ1-1, with D uncertain. The CDR3 contains 14 residues. Germline V lookup: CDR1 LNHNV, CDR2 YYDKDF (reference sequence). Trimming cost V 0 bases and J 1 base, with 6 bases left between them. CDR3 nucleotides: TGTGCCACCAGCAGAGATCAAAAGAACACTGAAGCTTTCTTT. Translated, it gives CATSRDQKNTEAFF.

In its sample, this clone was seen a few times. This rearrangement joins TRBV4-1 to TRBJ1-1, with D perhaps TRBD1 (6 bases). CDR3 size: 16 residues. CDR1 and CDR2 (germline): MGHRA, YSYEKL. V was pared by 1 base and J by 2 bases, with 14 bases between. As DNA, the CDR3 is TGCGCCAGCAGCCAAGGATTTGGGGGGCTAAACACTGAAGCTTTCTTT. It specifies CASSQGFGGLNTEAFF.

The chain employs TRBV7-2 and TRBJ2-7; 9 nucleotides align to TRBD2. V lost 6 bases, J lost 2 bases, and 5 bases stayed unmatched. Germline V CDR1 and CDR2: SGHTA, FQGNSA. This CDR3 spans 14 amino acids. This chain's CDR3 is CASSLAGTTYEQYF. The CDR3 DNA is TGTGCCAGCAGTCTAGCGGGGACTACCTACGAGCAGTACTTC.

Written as DNA, the CDR3 is TGTGCCAGCAGTGACTCGGGAGGGGAAACCGGGGAGCTGTTTTTT. Protein sequence: CASSDSGGETGELFF. V usage is TRBV6-4 and J usage is TRBJ2-2; 7 bases agree with TRBD2. The ends lost 0 bases at V and 5 bases at J; junction bases unmatched: 3. The CDR3 spans 15 residues. From germline, CDR1 is MRHNA and CDR2 SNTAGT.